Shown below are 22 T cell receptor beta chains from a single sample sequenced in a study of technical replicates of blood from several donors. The assay was immunoSEQ multiplex PCR, and TCRdb's table has in-frame clones only and misses some. The sample lists around 80,000 clones; roughly 91% were seen once. The sequenced material came from T cells isolated from PBMCs. The receptors were sampled from a human donor in good health.

The chain uses TRBV19 and TRBJ2-3, with D hard to call. CDR1 and CDR2 from the germline V gene are LNHDA and SQIVND (reference sequence). The ends were cut back, 5 bases at V and 0 bases at J, with 12 bases in the middle. The CDR3 covers 15 residues. CDR3 amino acids: CASSPSQDSTDTQYF. The CDR3 DNA sequence: TGTGCCAGTAGTCCCTCACAAGATAGCACAGATACGCAGTATTTT.

V and J are TRBV7-2 and TRBJ2-5; TRBD2 matches 7 bases. There are 17 residues in the CDR3. V trimming: 1 base; J trimming: 5 bases; junction bases outside the gene matches: 13. Germline V gene sequence: CDR1 SGHTA, CDR2 FQGNSA. The CDR3 loop is CASSLGVTREIVETQYF. The DNA of the CDR3 is TGTGCCAGCAGCTTAGGGGTAACGCGGGAGATTGTGGAGACCCAGTACTTC.

The chain links TRBV11-2 to TRBJ2-3, with a possible D match to TRBD2 (5 bases). V lost 2 bases and J 4 bases, leaving 13 bases between the germline ends. This CDR3 region has 15 residues. Germline V gene data show CDR1 as SGHAT and CDR2 as FQNNGV. CDR3 sequence (DNA): TGTGCCAGCAGCTTAAGGGTCCTGGAGGCAGATACGCAGTATTTT. Translation gives CASSLRVLEADTQYF. The full variable domain, with the rest looked up from reference TRBV11-2 and TRBJ2-3, is EAGVAQSPRYKIIEKRQSVAFWCNPISGHATLYWYQQILGQGPKLLIQFQNNGVVDDSQLPKDRFSAERLKGVDSTLKIQPAKLEDSAVYLCASSLRVLEADTQYFGPGTRLTVL.

This clone appeared a few times. V is TRBV20-1 and J is TRBJ2-7; no reliable D call. The V end lost 3 bases, the J end lost 5 bases, and 8 bases lay between the germline ends. This CDR3 contains 11 residues. Germline CDR1 DFQATT, CDR2 SNEGSKA (reference sequence). As DNA, the CDR3 is TGCAGTGCTAGTAACGGTAACGAGCAGTACTTC. Its protein is CSASNGNEQYF.

J is TRBJ2-1 and V is TRBV4-1; no clear D. This CDR3 is built from 13 residues. Germline CDR1 MGHRA, CDR2 YSYEKL. V shed 4 bases and J shed 2 bases, with 6 bases lying between them. As DNA, the CDR3 is TGCGCCAGCAGCCCCCCAGCCTACAATGAGCAGTTCTTC. Its protein product is CASSPPAYNEQFF.

This clone was recorded only once. This sequence joins TRBV6-1 and TRBJ2-1; the D gene is possibly TRBD1 (5 bases). CDR1 MNHNS and CDR2 SASEGT come from the germline V gene. Trimming took 4 bases from V and 5 from J, leaving 12 bases between them. The CDR3 has 14 amino acids. The CDR3 loop reads CASSVTLGDNEQFF. DNA for the CDR3: TGTGCCAGCAGTGTTACCTTAGGGGACAATGAGCAGTTCTTC.

This clone was observed once. This chain links TRBV19 with TRBJ2-7, with 8 bases aligning to TRBD1. Germline CDR1 reads LNHDA; CDR2 reads SQIVND (reference sequence). With V trimmed by 4 bases and J by 0 bases, 5 bases remained unmatched. The CDR3 runs to 15 residues. DNA of the CDR3: TGTGCCAGTAGTAAGGACAGGGAAAGCTCCTACGAGCAGTACTTC. Protein product: CASSKDRESSYEQYF.

The chain combines TRBV5-6 with TRBJ2-2; TRBD1 matches at 7 bases. The length of the CDR3 is 16 residues. The junction had 8 bases not matched to a gene; V was cut back by 5 bases and J by 1 base. From germline, CDR1 is SGHDT and CDR2 YYEEEE. The CDR3 bases are TGTGCCAGCAGATTTTGGACAGGAAGGAACACCGGGGAGCTGTTTTTT. Amino acids: CASRFWTGRNTGELFF.

The chain carries TRBV30 and TRBJ2-1, with 9 bases that match TRBD1. The CDR3 is made up of 14 amino acids. CDR1 and CDR2 from the germline V gene are GTSNPN and SVGIG (reference sequence). Losses at the gene ends were 2 bases for V and 3 bases for J; bases not matched to a gene: 2. CDR3 amino acids: CAWSSGQGYNEQFF. As DNA, the CDR3 is TGTGCCTGGAGTTCGGGACAGGGCTACAATGAGCAGTTCTTC. Using reference TRBV30 and TRBJ2-1 for the parts outside the CDR3, the full variable domain is SQTIHQWPATLVQPVGSPLSLECTVEGTSNPNLYWYRQAAGRGLQLLFYSVGIGQISSEVPQNLSASRPQDRQFILSSKKLLLSDSGFYLCAWSSGQGYNEQFFGPGTRLTVL.

The rearrangement uses TRBV7-9 and TRBJ2-4; 15 bases align to TRBD2. The length of the CDR3 is 19 residues. Germline loops: CDR1 SEHNR, CDR2 FQNEAQ (reference sequence). J lost 3 bases, V lost 5 bases, and 11 bases had no gene match. The chain's CDR3 is CASSPRTSGRASGKNIQYF. For the CDR3, the DNA is TGTGCCAGCAGCCCCCGGACTAGCGGGAGGGCCTCTGGCAAAAACATTCAGTACTTC.

Note on this clone: The same CDR3 is also encoded by other DNA sequences in this sample. J is TRBJ2-7 and V is TRBV5-6; no clear D. This CDR3 contains 13 residues. The V gene's germline CDR1 is SGHDT and CDR2 YYEEEE. V was shortened by 0 bases and J by 1 base, with 5 bases between the two germline ends. The CDR3 reads CASSLAGSYEQYF. The CDR3 nucleotides read TGTGCCAGCAGCTTGGCCGGGTCCTACGAGCAGTACTTC.

This chain joins TRBV29-1 and TRBJ2-3; the match to TRBD2 covers 13 bases. The V gene's germline CDR1 is SQVTM and CDR2 ANQGSEA. The CDR3 loop spans 16 amino acids. Unmatched junction bases numbered 13, after V lost 3 bases and J lost 10 bases. CDR3 amino acids: CSVDLGTSGIPSPQYF. The CDR3 DNA follows: TGCAGCGTTGACCTTGGGACTAGCGGGATTCCCTCGCCGCAGTATTTT.

J is TRBJ1-4 and V is TRBV6-6, with unresolved D. V was cut by 5 bases and J by 3 bases, with 13 bases left in between. Germline CDR1 and CDR2: MNHNY and SVGAGI (reference sequence). CDR3 length equals 15 residues. CDR3 amino acids: CASSTDRDSNEKLFF. The CDR3 DNA is TGTGCCAGCAGTACAGACCGCGATTCTAATGAAAAACTGTTTTTT.

The J gene is TRBJ1-5, the V gene TRBV19; D remains ambiguous. With 4 bases removed from V and 4 bases from J, the gap between germline ends came to 17 bases. Germline CDR1 LNHDA, CDR2 SQIVND (reference sequence). The CDR3 spans 16 residues. CDR3 bases: TGTGCCAGTAGTACCAACCAGGTGACCATGAATCAGCCCCAGCATTTT. It codes for CASSTNQVTMNQPQHF.

The genes are TRBV5-6 and TRBJ1-2; 10 nucleotides line up with TRBD1. Germline V gene data show CDR1 as SGHDT and CDR2 as YYEEEE. V lost 7 bases, J lost 5 bases, and 8 bases stayed unmatched. The CDR3 has 14 residues. The CDR3 region is CASRPGQGLYGYTF. Written as DNA, the CDR3 is TGTGCCAGCCGTCCGGGACAGGGGTTATATGGCTACACCTTC.

The rearrangement joins TRBV7-9 to TRBJ2-1; weak D call: TRBD2 (5 bases). The germline gives CDR1 SEHNR, CDR2 FQNEAQ (reference sequence). This CDR3 contains 14 residues. V lost 3 bases and J lost 10, with 16 bases in between. This CDR3 is CASSLDWAQKEQFF. CDR3 in DNA: TGTGCCAGCAGCTTGGACTGGGCGCAAAAAGAGCAGTTCTTC.

The rearrangement links TRBV11-3 to TRBJ2-1, with D possibly being TRBD2 (6 bases). Deletions cut 1 base from V and 3 bases from J, with 10 bases between. Germline CDR1 reads SGHNT; CDR2 reads YENEEA. The CDR3 contains 15 residues. CDR3 protein: CASSLGEVGYNEQFF. CDR3 coding DNA: TGTGCCAGCAGCTTAGGGGAGGTAGGCTACAATGAGCAGTTCTTC.

The chain has TRBV9 and TRBJ2-7; D gene unclear. The V end was cut by 4 bases, the J end by 5 bases, with 22 bases between. The CDR3 loop spans 16 amino acids. CDR1 and CDR2 (germline): SGDLS, YYNGEE. The CDR3 DNA reads TGTGCCAGCAGCATCGACACGGCGATCGGCCGCCACGAGCAGTACTTC. This gives the protein CASSIDTAIGRHEQYF.

The rearrangement joins TRBV27 to TRBJ1-1, with D perhaps TRBD1 (5 bases). The germline V gene encodes CDR1 MNHEY and CDR2 SMNVEV (reference sequence). Trimming removed 8 bases from V and 8 bases from J, with 15 bases in between. This CDR3 is 12 amino acids long. This CDR3 reads CASFQGLAEAFF. CDR3 bases: TGTGCCAGCTTCCAGGGACTTGCGGAAGCTTTCTTT.

This clone was seen only once. This rearrangement joins TRBV2 to TRBJ2-7, with a weak D call TRBD1 (6 bases). Trimming left V 8 bases short and J 1 base short, with 12 bases between. This CDR3 has 13 amino acids. The V gene's germline CDR1 is SNHLY and CDR2 FYNNEI. Here the CDR3 DNA reads TGTGCCAGCGCCCGGGACATATCCTACGAGCAGTACTTC. Translated, it gives CASARDISYEQYF. The full variable domain, with the rest looked up from reference TRBV2 and TRBJ2-7, is EPEVTQTPSHQVTQMGQEVILRCVPISNHLYFYWYRQILGQKVEFLVSFYNNEISEKSEIFDDQFSVERPDGSNFTLKIRSTKLEDSAMYFCASARDISYEQYFGPGTRLTVT.

The rearrangement joins TRBV5-8 to TRBJ1-5, with 9 bases lining up with TRBD1. Losses at the gene ends were 4 bases for V and 5 bases for J; bases not matched to a gene: 4. In germline, CDR1 is SGHTS, CDR2 YDEGEE. The CDR3 is 14 residues long. This chain's CDR3 is CASSGTGSYQPQHF. The CDR3 nucleotides read TGTGCCAGCAGCGGGACAGGGTCGTATCAGCCCCAGCATTTT.

The chain is built from TRBV7-2 and TRBJ2-1; 10 bases align to TRBD2. CDR3 length: 18 residues. The germline gives CDR1 SGHTA, CDR2 FQGNSA. The trim removed 1 base at V and 2 bases at J, leaving 8 bases unmatched. CDR3 sequence (DNA): TGTGCCAGCAGCTTAGAGGCCGGACTAGCGGTGGCCTACAATGAGCAGTTCTTC. Translating it yields CASSLEAGLAVAYNEQFF.